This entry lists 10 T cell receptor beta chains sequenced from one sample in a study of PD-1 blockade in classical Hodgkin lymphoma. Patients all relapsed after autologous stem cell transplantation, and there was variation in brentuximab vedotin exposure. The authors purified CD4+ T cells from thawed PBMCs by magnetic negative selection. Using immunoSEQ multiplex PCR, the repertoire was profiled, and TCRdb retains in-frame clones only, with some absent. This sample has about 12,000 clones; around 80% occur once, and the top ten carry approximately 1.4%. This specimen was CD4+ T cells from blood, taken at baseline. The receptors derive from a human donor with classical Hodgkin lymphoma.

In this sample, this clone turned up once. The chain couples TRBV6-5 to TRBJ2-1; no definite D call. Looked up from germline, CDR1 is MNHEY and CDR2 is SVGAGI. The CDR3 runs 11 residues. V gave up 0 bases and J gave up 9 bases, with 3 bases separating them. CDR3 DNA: TGTGCCAGCAGTTACTCGGGTGAGCAGTTCTTC. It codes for CASSYSGEQFF.

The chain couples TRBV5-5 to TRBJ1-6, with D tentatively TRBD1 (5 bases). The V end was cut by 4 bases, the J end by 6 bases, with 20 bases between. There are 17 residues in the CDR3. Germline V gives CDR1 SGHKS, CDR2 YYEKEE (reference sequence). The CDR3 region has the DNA TGTGCCAGCAGCGTGATCTGGGGGAAAGGAGGTAATTCACCCCTCCACTTT. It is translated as CASSVIWGKGGNSPLHF.

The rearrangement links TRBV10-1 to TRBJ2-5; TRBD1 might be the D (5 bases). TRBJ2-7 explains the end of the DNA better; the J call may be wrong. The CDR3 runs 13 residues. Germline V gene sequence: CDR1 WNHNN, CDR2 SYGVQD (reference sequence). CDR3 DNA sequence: TGCGCCAGCAGCCACCAGGGTACCTACGAGCAGTACTTC. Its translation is CASSHQGTYEQYF.

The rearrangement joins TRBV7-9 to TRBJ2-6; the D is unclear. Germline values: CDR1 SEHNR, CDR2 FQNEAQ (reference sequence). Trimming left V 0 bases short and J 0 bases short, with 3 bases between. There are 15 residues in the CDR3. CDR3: CASSLARSGANVLTF. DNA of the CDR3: TGTGCCAGCAGCTTAGCGCGCTCTGGGGCCAACGTCCTGACTTTC.

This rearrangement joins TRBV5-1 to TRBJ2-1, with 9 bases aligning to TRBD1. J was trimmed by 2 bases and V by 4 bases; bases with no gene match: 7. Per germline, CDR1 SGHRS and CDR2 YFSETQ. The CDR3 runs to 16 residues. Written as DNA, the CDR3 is TGCGCCAGCAGCGCCACAGGGGGCTCCACCTACAATGAGCAGTTCTTC. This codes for CASSATGGSTYNEQFF. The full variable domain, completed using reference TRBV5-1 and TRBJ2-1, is KAGVTQTPRYLIKTRGQQVTLSCSPISGHRSVSWYQQTPGQGLQFLFEYFSETQRNKGNFPGRFSGRQFSNSRSEMNVSTLELGDSALYLCASSATGGSTYNEQFFGPGTRLTVL.

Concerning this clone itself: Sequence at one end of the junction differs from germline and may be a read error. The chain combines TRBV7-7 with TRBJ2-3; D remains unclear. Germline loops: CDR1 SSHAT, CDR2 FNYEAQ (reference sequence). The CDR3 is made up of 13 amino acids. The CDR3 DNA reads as TGTGCTAGCAGCTTAGGAAGCACAGATACGCAGTATTTT. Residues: CASSLGSTDTQYF.

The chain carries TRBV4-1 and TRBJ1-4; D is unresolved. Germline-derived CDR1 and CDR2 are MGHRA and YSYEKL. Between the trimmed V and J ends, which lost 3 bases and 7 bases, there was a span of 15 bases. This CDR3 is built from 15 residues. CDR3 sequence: CASSQFNREGEKLFF. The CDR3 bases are TGCGCCAGCAGCCAGTTCAACAGAGAGGGTGAAAAACTGTTTTTT.

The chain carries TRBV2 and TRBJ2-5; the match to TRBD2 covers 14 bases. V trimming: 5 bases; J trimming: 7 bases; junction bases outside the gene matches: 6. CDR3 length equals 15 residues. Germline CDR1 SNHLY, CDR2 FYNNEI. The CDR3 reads CASSLTSGGVGTQYF. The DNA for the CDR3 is TGTGCCAGCAGTTTGACTAGCGGGGGGGTTGGGACCCAGTACTTC.

CDR3 sequence reads: CASSQPTDRAGYGYTF. As DNA, the CDR3 is TGCGCCAGCAGCCAACCGACTGACAGGGCCGGCTATGGCTACACCTTC. The chain recombines TRBV4-1 with TRBJ1-2; 7 bases are a match to TRBD1. V was clipped by 2 bases and J by 4 bases; unmatched bases: 10. The CDR3 is made up of 16 amino acids. Looked up from germline, CDR1 is MGHRA and CDR2 is YSYEKL.

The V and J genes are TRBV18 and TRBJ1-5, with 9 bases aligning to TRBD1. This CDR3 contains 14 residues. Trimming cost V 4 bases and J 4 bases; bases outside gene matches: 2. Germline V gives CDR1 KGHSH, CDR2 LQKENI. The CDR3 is CASSLGQGNQPQHF. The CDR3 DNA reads TGTGCCAGCTCACTGGGACAGGGTAATCAGCCCCAGCATTTT.